A selection of T cell receptor beta chains follows, all from one sample in a study of cytomegalovirus exposure and HLA in healthy donors. Sequencing used immunoSEQ multiplex PCR; TCRdb keeps in-frame clones, though not all of them. This sample yields 140,000 or so clones, of which 80% to 90% are seen a single time; 8% to 9.5% belongs to the top ten. The sample consisted of PBMCs. The origin of the receptors is a woman aged 18-29 years in good health and CMV-seropositive. Both conserved end residues are part of each CDR3. The order of the fields is CDR3 length, J gene, D gene, V gene, clone size, CDR3 DNA, CDR3 protein. D genes are given only for firm matches. Rows give clone size only sometimes, using once, few, many, or a class for an expanded clone.

14 TRBJ1-1 NA TRBV27 NA TGTGCCAGCAGTTTATCCTTCCGGGTCACTGAAGCTTTCTTT CASSLSFRVTEAFF
13 TRBJ1-5 NA TRBV10-3 NA TGTGCCATCAGGGGGCAGGACAATCAGCCCCAGCATTTT CAIRGQDNQPQHF
13 TRBJ2-7 TRBD1 TRBV6-5 few TGTGCCAGCAGAGGCGACAGGGGCTACGAGCAGTACTTC CASRGDRGYEQYF
15 TRBJ2-3 NA TRBV27 once TGTGCCAGCAGTTTAAAACAGGGCTACGTGGATACGCAGTATTTT CASSLKQGYVDTQYF
14 TRBJ1-2 NA TRBV10-3 NA TGTGCCATCAGTCTAATTCAGGGCCAAGACGGCTACACCTTC CAISLIQGQDGYTF
14 TRBJ2-1 TRBD2 TRBV5-1 NA TGCGCCAGCAGCTCGCGGGGGGCGAACAATGAGCAGTTCTTC CASSSRGANNEQFF
13 TRBJ2-7 NA TRBV6-5 NA TGTGCCAGCAGTTTAACGCCAGCCTACGAGCAGTACTTC CASSLTPAYEQYF
16 TRBJ2-2 TRBD1 TRBV13 NA TGTGCCAGCAGCTTACCGGACAGGGGTTCGTCCGGGGAGCTGTTTTTT CASSLPDRGSSGELFF
14 TRBJ1-1 NA TRBV4-1 NA TGCGCCAGCAGCCTTCAATCAGGGTACCCCAGAGCTTTCTTT CASSLQSGYPRAFF
15 TRBJ1-3 TRBD1 TRBV28 once TGTGCCAGCAGTTTCGGGGACAGGGTTGGAAACACCATATATTTT CASSFGDRVGNTIYF
16 TRBJ1-2 NA TRBV5-1 NA TGCGCCAGCAGCTTGGCCGTGACAGGAGGCAACTATGGCTACACCTTC CASSLAVTGGNYGYTF
15 TRBJ1-6 TRBD1 TRBV27 NA TGTGCCAGCAGTTTAACGGGACAGGGATATTCACCCCTCCACTTT CASSLTGQGYSPLHF
14 TRBJ1-5 NA TRBV10-3 NA TGTGCCATCAGTGACCGCGGGAGCAATCAGCCCCAGCATTTT CAISDRGSNQPQHF
15 TRBJ2-7 NA TRBV5-1 few TGCGCCAGCAGCTTGGCTCTACAGGGCTCCTACGAGCAGTACTTC CASSLALQGSYEQYF
11 TRBJ2-7 NA TRBV19 NA TGTGCCAGTACCTCTTTCGACGAGCAGTACTTC CASTSFDEQYF
15 TRBJ2-7 NA TRBV11-2 NA TGTGCCAGCAGCTTAGATCTTTTCGGGGTAGCCGAGCAGTACTTC CASSLDLFGVAEQYF
14 TRBJ1-6 NA TRBV19 NA TGTGCCAGTAGTATAGTAGGGGTGAATTCACCCCTCCACTTT CASSIVGVNSPLHF
12 TRBJ2-7 NA TRBV7-9 NA TGTGCCAGCAGCTCCCCTAGGAACGAGCAGTACTTC CASSSPRNEQYF
17 TRBJ2-3 TRBD2 TRBV27 few TGTGCCAGCAAAAAGTTACTAGCGGGGGGGACCACAGATACGCAGTATTTT CASKKLLAGGTTDTQYF
16 TRBJ1-1 TRBD1 TRBV6-7 NA TGTGCCAGCAGCCAATTCGACAGGGGCGGCGGCACTGAAGCTTTCTTT CASSQFDRGGGTEAFF
19 TRBJ2-5 TRBD2 TRBV29-1 NA TGCAGCGTTGACTTTCTACCGGGACTAGCGGGGGGTTTGCAAGAGACCCAGTACTTC CSVDFLPGLAGGLQETQYF
15 TRBJ2-3 TRBD2 TRBV9 NA TGTGCCAGCAGCCGAGGACTAGAAAGCACAGATACGCAGTATTTT CASSRGLESTDTQYF
15 TRBJ1-5 NA TRBV12-5 NA TGTGCTAGTGGTCGCCAGGGTTCCGTCGATCAGCCCCAGCATTTT CASGRQGSVDQPQHF
13 TRBJ1-5 NA TRBV5-1 NA TGCGCCAGCAGCTTGTTCTCAGGGCAGCCCCAGCATTTT CASSLFSGQPQHF
13 TRBJ2-7 TRBD1 TRBV10-3 NA TGTGCCATCATGGGACAGCTAACCTACGAGCAGTACTTC CAIMGQLTYEQYF
15 TRBJ1-1 TRBD1 TRBV11-2 NA TGTGCCAGCAGCTTAGAAGGGACAGCGAACACTGAAGCTTTCTTT CASSLEGTANTEAFF
15 TRBJ1-4 TRBD1 TRBV7-2 NA TGTGCCAGCAGCATCGACAGGGGTACTAATGAAAAACTGTTTTTT CASSIDRGTNEKLFF
14 TRBJ1-5 NA TRBV6-6 NA TGTGCCAGCAGTTCCGCTGGGCTCAATCAGCCCCAGCATTTT CASSSAGLNQPQHF
16 TRBJ2-3 TRBD2 TRBV4-3 NA TGCGCCAGCAGCCAAGGGGCGGGGGGCACCACAGATACGCAGTATTTT CASSQGAGGTTDTQYF
18 TRBJ1-6 TRBD1 TRBV12-5 NA TGTGCTAGTGGTTTGAGGTTTTGGGACAGGGGGTTCTATTCACCCCTCCACTTT CASGLRFWDRGFYSPLHF
14 TRBJ2-3 TRBD2 TRBV19 NA TGTGCCAGTAGGCCTAGCGGTAGCACAGATACGCAGTATTTT CASRPSGSTDTQYF
16 TRBJ2-7 NA TRBV27 NA TGTGCCAGCAGTTCCCCGCGGCGTAGCTGGTCGGACGAGCAGTACTTC CASSSPRRSWSDEQYF
14 TRBJ2-1 NA TRBV5-4 NA TGTGCCAGCAGCCCCCCAACTAGTGGGAATGAGCAGTTCTTC CASSPPTSGNEQFF
15 TRBJ2-7 TRBD1 TRBV5-1 NA TGCGCCAGCAGCCTAGGACAGGGGGCGAGGTACGAGCAGTACTTC CASSLGQGARYEQYF
14 TRBJ1-5 TRBD1 TRBV9 NA TGTGCCAGCAGCGTAGGGACAGGCGGACAGCCCCAGCATTTT CASSVGTGGQPQHF
15 TRBJ1-6 NA TRBV6-5 NA TGTGCCAGCAGTTACTCAGGTTGGGGCTATTCACCCCTCCACTTT CASSYSGWGYSPLHF
11 TRBJ2-5 NA TRBV28 NA TGTGCCAGCAGGCTGGAGGAGACCCAGTACTTC CASRLEETQYF
14 TRBJ1-2 NA TRBV7-9 once TGTGCCAGCACCCTCGGGGGGGCCATCTATGGCTACACCTTC CASTLGGAIYGYTF
12 TRBJ1-2 TRBD1 TRBV5-6 NA TGTGCCAGCAGCTTACAGGGGTATGGCTACACCTTC CASSLQGYGYTF
17 TRBJ2-6 TRBD1 TRBV12-5 NA TGTGCTAGTGGCAAACCCGGGACAGGGACTGGGGCCAACGTCCTGACTTTC CASGKPGTGTGANVLTF
16 TRBJ1-4 NA TRBV18 NA TGTGCCAGCTCACCTATGACAGTTGCAACTAATGAAAAACTGTTTTTT CASSPMTVATNEKLFF
12 TRBJ2-7 NA TRBV13 NA TGTGCCAGCCGGGGTGGTACCTACGAGCAGTACTTC CASRGGTYEQYF
16 TRBJ1-1 NA TRBV5-1 NA TGCGCCAGCAGCCTAAACCTCGGACAGACGAACACTGAAGCTTTCTTT CASSLNLGQTNTEAFF
12 TRBJ1-1 NA TRBV7-2 NA TGTGCCAGCAGTCCGCTTAGCGGTAAAGCTTTCTTT CASSPLSGKAFF
16 TRBJ1-5 NA TRBV6-5 NA TGTGCCAGCAGTTACGGACCCCCAGGGAGCAATCAGCCCCAGCATTTT CASSYGPPGSNQPQHF